Listed below are T cell receptor beta chains from one sample, sequenced in a study of beta chain features in type 1 diabetes. Sequencing was performed with immunoSEQ multiplex PCR; in TCRdb, only in-frame clones are kept and a portion is missing. The sample contains approximately 150,000 clones, approximately 13% of which appear only once. What was sequenced was central memory CD4+ T cells from blood. These TCRs come from a man younger than 35 with type 1 diabetes. Both conserved end residues are part of each CDR3. The order of the fields is CDR3 protein, CDR3 length, V gene, J gene.

CASSRSSGGPYEQYF,15,TRBV18,TRBJ2-7
CASSRQETQYF,11,TRBV28,TRBJ2-5
CASSQIRDRGRCTF,14,TRBV11-2,TRBJ1-2
CASSELGGDNYGYTF,15,TRBV2,TRBJ1-2
CASSSGLPGGEQFF,14,TRBV7-7,TRBJ2-1
CASSNQGADTEAFF,14,TRBV21-1,TRBJ1-1
CASSVGLNQETQYF,14,TRBV9,TRBJ2-5
CASSIARQGNGYTF,14,TRBV5-1,TRBJ1-2
CASSLLTDSYGYTF,14,TRBV9,TRBJ1-2
CASGPQGQGFSPLHF,15,TRBV6-1,TRBJ1-6
CASSLGMSKDRGTSPLHF,18,TRBV7-9,TRBJ1-6
CAWSVGTAGLAKNIQYF,17,TRBV30,TRBJ2-4
CASSLRGTSYEQYF,14,TRBV5-1,TRBJ2-7
CASSYRVSSSNSGANVLTF,19,TRBV9,TRBJ2-6
CASSQEPGRNTEAFF,15,TRBV4-1,TRBJ1-1
CASSLSAGPYGYTF,14,TRBV7-2,TRBJ1-2
CSASLREGYTF,11,TRBV20-1,TRBJ1-2
CASSQDSEEIAKNIQYF,17,TRBV4-1,TRBJ2-4
CASSRQGVYDEQFF,14,TRBV11-3,TRBJ2-1
CASSSWRGQETQYF,14,TRBV19,TRBJ2-5
CASSPRQATDTQYF,14,TRBV7-9,TRBJ2-3
CASSIGTANQPQHF,14,TRBV2,TRBJ1-5
CASSPNTDTQYF,12,TRBV27,TRBJ2-3
CASSLFGSSNQPQHF,15,TRBV11-2,TRBJ1-5
CATSRETGAITDTQYF,16,TRBV15,TRBJ2-3
CASSLAGQEHQPQHF,15,TRBV5-1,TRBJ1-5